Below, one T cell receptor beta chain is given with its context. Its antigen remains undetermined. Base qualities are not at hand, and no much larger clone is one base apart. The data originate from a study of shared clonotypes between healthy human individuals (dated by TCRdb to the early 2020s). Context from the whole study: The cohort comprised a couple of women and a few men aged 18 to 49 years. For each donor, three plates each were used for CD4 naive and CD4 memory, two plates were used for CD8 naive, and one plate was used for CD8 memory. To estimate repertoire size and how much clonotype sharing occurs between individuals, the study deeply sequenced the blood TCR repertoires of 4 to 6 healthy adults. Different laboratories and diverse techniques were used to prepare libraries and sequence TCR repertoires, to increase sequencing depth and limit assay-specific biases. Leukapheresis yielded between about 0.9 and 10 billion PBMCs per donor.

For the CD8 naive samples, CD45RO-negative cells were positively selected for CCR7, yielding a CD45RA+CCR7+ population from which TemRA cells were excluded. Healthy HIV-negative adults with no recently reported acute infections or vaccinations were included as donors. Every donor was a Caucasian adult living in Nashville, Tennessee, USA. Blood was obtained by leukapheresis, after which PBMCs were separated by Ficoll-Histopaque density gradient centrifugation and cryopreserved in liquid nitrogen vapor phase. Analytical flow cytometry was used to check the purity and quantity of each magnetically sorted T cell population. Genomic DNA was isolated from every sorted fraction and measured by UV absorbance on a Nanodrop 2000c. At the junction V is shortened by 2 bases and J by 1 base, with 9 bases in between. CDR1 and CDR2 are drawn from the germline V gene: SGHRS, YFSETQ. The CDR3 spans 14 residues, from the cysteine through the phenylalanine. Only CDR3 DNA is held: 42 bases, read in frame from base 1.

TCR CDR3 regions were amplified from genomic DNA by multiplex PCR using the deep immunoSEQ assay. Extracted genomic DNA from each cell subset was distributed evenly across all wells of several immunoSEQ 96-well plates, and each plate was treated as a replicate. For sorted subsets, approximately 190 ng of genomic DNA, equivalent to around 31,000 T cell genomes, went into each replicate PCR. Purified libraries were quantified with a Qubit 3.0 fluorometer, sized on a Bioanalyzer 2100, and re-quantified with the KAPA Library Quantification kit. Each immunoSEQ 96-well plate was sequenced on its own single-read 150-cycle Illumina NextSeq 550 flow cell. Under the source paper's analysis protocol: The immunoSEQ output contained only junctional sequences without quality scores, so filtering could not match that applied to full-length reads. To assign V/J genes and CDR3, sequences were annotated against IMGT germline references using PyIR, a Python wrapper for IgBLAST v1.9. Reads were removed for weak V/J assignments (E-value above 1e-6), missing CDR3, stop codons, out-of-frame junctions, or ambiguous translated residues. A V3J clonotype was defined by an identical inferred V gene, J gene, and CDR3 amino acid sequence. The percentage overlap between two repertoires was calculated by dividing the number of shared unique clonotypes by the size of the smaller repertoire. Three approaches were used to assess repertoire richness: RTK rarefaction, the Chao1 estimator, and Recon v2.1 estimates of unobserved clonotypes. Generation probabilities for all TCRbeta clonotypes obtained by the gDNA method from a handful of donors were computed using OLGA. Not all clones reach the TCRdb copy of this immuneACCESS table, which keeps in-frame sequences only. Checked studies attribute under half of the gap to unresolved V genes and leave the rest unexplained. The V and J calls and clone size were taken over from that table, and D and trimming were inferred from the DNA. This sample is represented by about 1,800,000 clones; less than 95% of them were singletons. The ten largest clones capture 1.2% of the sample.

Summary of the overall study and its limitations: Pairwise subsampling indicated that sequencing depth was expected to affect the degree of clonotype sharing among donors. Naive subsets generally had larger estimated clonotype richness than memory subsets. Rarefaction of sorted-subset datasets indicated incomplete sequencing despite the large sequencing depth. The genetic and exposure-history diversity represented was limited by the small number of donors. Approximately 4.8% of naive CD4, 3.5% of naive CD8, around 2.3% of memory CD4, and approximately 0.39% of memory CD8 clonotypes were shared across four donors. Compared with non-shared clonotypes, the clonotypes found in all four sorted-subset donors had higher generation probabilities. Sampling was limited to blood, and TCR repertoires in tissue likely differ from TCR repertoires in blood.

The TCR originated in a man aged 18 to 29 in good health. Material for sequencing was naive CD8+ T cells sorted from blood. This specimen's cell subset or site label, per the study, means: CD45RA+CCR7+. The chain employs TRBV5-1 and TRBJ1-1, and TRBD1 may be the D gene, going by 5 matching bases. The CDR3 region: CASSFMTANTEAFF. The DNA sequence is TGCGCCAGCAGCTTTATGACAGCGAACACTGAAGCTTTCTTT. The CDR3 plus the reference TRBV5-1 and TRBJ1-1 genes for the other parts give the full variable domain: KAGVTQTPRYLIKTRGQQVTLSCSPISGHRSVSWYQQTPGQGLQFLFEYFSETQRNKGNFPGRFSGRQFSNSRSEMNVSTLELGDSALYLCASSFMTANTEAFFGQGTRLTVV.